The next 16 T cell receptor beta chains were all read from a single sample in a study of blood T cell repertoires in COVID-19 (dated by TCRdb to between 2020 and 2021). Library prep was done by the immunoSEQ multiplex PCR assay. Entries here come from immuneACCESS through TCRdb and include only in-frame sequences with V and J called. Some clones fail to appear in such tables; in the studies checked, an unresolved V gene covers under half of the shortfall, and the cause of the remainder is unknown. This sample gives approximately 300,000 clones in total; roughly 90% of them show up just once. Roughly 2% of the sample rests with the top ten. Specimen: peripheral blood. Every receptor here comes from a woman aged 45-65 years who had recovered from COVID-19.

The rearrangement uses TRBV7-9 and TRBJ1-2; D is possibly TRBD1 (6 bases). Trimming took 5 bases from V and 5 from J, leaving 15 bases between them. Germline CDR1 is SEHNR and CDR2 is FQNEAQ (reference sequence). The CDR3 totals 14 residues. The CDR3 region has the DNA TGTGCCAGCAGCCCGACGACAGGAGTTTATGGCTACACCTTC. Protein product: CASSPTTGVYGYTF.

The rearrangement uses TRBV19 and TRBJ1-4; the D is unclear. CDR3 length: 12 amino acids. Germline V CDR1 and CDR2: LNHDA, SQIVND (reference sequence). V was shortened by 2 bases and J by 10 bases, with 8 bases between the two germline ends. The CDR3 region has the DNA TGTGCCAGTAGTATAATGGAGGGAAAACTGTTTTTT. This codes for CASSIMEGKLFF.

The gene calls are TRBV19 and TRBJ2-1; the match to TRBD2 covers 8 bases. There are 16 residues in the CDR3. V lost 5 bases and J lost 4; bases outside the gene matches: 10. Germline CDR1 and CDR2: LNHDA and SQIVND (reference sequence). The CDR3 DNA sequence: TGTGCCAGTAGTGGCACTAGCGGAACCCTATACAATGAGCAGTTCTTC. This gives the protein CASSGTSGTLYNEQFF.

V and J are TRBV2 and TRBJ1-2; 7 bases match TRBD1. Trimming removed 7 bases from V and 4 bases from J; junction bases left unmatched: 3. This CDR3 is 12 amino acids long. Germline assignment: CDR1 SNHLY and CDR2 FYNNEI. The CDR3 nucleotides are TGTGCCAGCAAAGGGACAGTCTATGGCTACACCTTC. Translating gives CASKGTVYGYTF.

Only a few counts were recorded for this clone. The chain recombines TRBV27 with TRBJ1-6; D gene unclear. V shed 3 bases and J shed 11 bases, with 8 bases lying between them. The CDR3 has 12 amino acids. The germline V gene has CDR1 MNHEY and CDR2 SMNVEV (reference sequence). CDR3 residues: CASSFGRAPLHF. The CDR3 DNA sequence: TGTGCCAGCAGTTTCGGGAGGGCACCCCTCCACTTT.

CDR3 coding DNA: TGCGCCAGCAGCCAATATACTAGTGGCGGAGATACGCAGTATTTT. Its protein is CASSQYTSGGDTQYF. The rearrangement joins TRBV4-1 to TRBJ2-3; possibly TRBD2 for D (5 bases). Trimming took off 2 bases at V and 5 bases at J, with 14 bases between the two ends. The CDR3 is 15 amino acids. Germline V gene sequence: CDR1 MGHRA, CDR2 YSYEKL.

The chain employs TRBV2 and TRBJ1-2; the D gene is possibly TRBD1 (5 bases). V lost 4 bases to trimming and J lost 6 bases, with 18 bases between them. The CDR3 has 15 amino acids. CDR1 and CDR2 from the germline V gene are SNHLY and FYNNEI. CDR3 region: CASSALGENRDGYTF. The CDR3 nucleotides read TGTGCCAGCAGTGCCCTAGGGGAAAATAGAGATGGCTACACCTTC.

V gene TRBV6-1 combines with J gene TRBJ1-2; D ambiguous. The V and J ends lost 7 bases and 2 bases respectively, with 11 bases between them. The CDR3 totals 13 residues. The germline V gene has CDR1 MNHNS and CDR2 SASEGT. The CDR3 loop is CASIKGGNYGYTF. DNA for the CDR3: TGTGCCAGCATAAAAGGAGGGAACTATGGCTACACCTTC.

CDR3 in amino acids: CAWLSRERRTNTGELFF. CDR3 sequence (DNA): TGTGCCTGGCTCAGCCGGGAGCGCAGAACGAACACCGGGGAGCTGTTTTTT. This sequence joins TRBV30 and TRBJ2-2; D might be TRBD2 (6 bases). Trimming took 5 bases from V and 0 from J, leaving 19 bases between them. The CDR3 length is 17 residues. Germline V gene lookup returns CDR1 GTSNPN and CDR2 SVGIG (reference sequence).

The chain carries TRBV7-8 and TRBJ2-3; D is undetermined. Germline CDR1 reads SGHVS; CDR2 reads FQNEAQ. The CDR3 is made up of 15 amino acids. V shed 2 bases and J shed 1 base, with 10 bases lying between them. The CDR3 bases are TGTGCCAGCAGCTTACGCCCCCGGGGCACAGATACGCAGTATTTT. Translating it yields CASSLRPRGTDTQYF.

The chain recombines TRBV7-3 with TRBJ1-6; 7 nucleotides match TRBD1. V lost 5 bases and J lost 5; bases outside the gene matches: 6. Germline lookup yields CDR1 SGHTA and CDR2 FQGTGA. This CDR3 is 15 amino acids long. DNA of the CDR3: TGTGCCAGCAGCCTCCTAGGGACAGATAATTCACCCCTCCACTTT. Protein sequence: CASSLLGTDNSPLHF. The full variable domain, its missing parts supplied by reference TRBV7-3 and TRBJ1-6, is GAGVSQTPSNKVTEKGKYVELRCDPISGHTALYWYRQSLGQGPEFLIYFQGTGAADDSGLPNDRFFAVRPEGSVSTLKIQRTERGDSAVYLCASSLLGTDNSPLHFGNGTRLTVT.

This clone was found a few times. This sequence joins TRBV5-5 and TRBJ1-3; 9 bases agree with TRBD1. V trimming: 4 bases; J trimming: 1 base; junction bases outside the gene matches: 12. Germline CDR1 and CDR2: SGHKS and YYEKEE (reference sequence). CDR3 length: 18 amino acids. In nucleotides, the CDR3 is TGTGCCAGCAGCCCCTTCCGGGACAGGGCCGGGTCTGGAAACACCATATATTTT. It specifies CASSPFRDRAGSGNTIYF. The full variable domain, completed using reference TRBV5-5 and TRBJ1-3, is DAGVTQSPTHLIKTRGQQVTLRCSPISGHKSVSWYQQVLGQGPQFIFQYYEKEERGRGNFPDRFSARQFPNYSSELNVNALLLGDSALYLCASSPFRDRAGSGNTIYFGEGSWLTVV.

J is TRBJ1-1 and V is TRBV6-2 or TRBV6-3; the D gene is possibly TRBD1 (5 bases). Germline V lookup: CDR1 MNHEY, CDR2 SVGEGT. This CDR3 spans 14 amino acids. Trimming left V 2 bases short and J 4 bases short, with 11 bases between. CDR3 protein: CASSYNGAVTEAFF. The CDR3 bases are TGTGCCAGCAGTTACAATGGGGCCGTCACTGAAGCTTTCTTT.

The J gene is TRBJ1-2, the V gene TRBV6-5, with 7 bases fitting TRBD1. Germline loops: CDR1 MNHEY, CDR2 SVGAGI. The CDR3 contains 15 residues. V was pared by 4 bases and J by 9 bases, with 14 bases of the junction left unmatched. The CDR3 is CASSSPGTEGSSYTF. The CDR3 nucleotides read TGTGCCAGCAGTTCACCCGGGACAGAGGGAAGTAGCTACACCTTC.

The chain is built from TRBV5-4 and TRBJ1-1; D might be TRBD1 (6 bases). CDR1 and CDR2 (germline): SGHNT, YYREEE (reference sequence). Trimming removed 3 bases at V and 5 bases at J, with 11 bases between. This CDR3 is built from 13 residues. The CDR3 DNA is TGTGCCAGCAGCTACAGGGTTGGGACTGAAGCTTTCTTT. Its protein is CASSYRVGTEAFF.

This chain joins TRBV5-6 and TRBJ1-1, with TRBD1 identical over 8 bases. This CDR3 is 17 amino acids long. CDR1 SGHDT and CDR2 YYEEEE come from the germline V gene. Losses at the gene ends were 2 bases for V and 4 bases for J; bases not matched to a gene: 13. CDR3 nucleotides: TGTGCCAGCAGCTTACCGGGGCAGGGGGCAGAGGGCACTGAAGCTTTCTTT. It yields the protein CASSLPGQGAEGTEAFF.